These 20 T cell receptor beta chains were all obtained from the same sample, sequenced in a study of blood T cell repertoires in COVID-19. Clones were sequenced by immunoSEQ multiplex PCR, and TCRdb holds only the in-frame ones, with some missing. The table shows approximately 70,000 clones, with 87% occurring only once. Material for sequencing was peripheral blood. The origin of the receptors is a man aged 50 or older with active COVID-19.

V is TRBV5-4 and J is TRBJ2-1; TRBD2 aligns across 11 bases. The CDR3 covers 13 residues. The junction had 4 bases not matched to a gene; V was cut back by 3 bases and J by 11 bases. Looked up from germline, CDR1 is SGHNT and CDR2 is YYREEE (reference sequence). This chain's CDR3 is CASSSSGGTQQFF. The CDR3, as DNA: TGTGCCAGCAGCTCTAGCGGGGGGACCCAGCAGTTCTTC.

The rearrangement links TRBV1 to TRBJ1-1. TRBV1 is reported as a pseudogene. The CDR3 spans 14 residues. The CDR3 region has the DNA TGCACCAGCAGCCAAGATAGGAGGAACACTGAAGCTTTCTTT. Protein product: CTSSQDRRNTEAFF.

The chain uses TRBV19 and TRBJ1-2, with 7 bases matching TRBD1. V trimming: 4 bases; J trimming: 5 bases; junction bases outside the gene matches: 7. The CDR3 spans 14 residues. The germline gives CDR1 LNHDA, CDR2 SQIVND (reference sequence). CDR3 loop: CASSTAGTVYGYTF. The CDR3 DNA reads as TGTGCCAGTAGTACCGCCGGGACAGTATATGGCTACACCTTC. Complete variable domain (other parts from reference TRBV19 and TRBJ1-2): DGGITQSPKYLFRKEGQNVTLSCEQNLNHDAMYWYRQDPGQGLRLIYYSQIVNDFQKGDIAEGYSVSREKKESFPLTVTSAQKNPTAFYLCASSTAGTVYGYTFGSGTRLTVV.

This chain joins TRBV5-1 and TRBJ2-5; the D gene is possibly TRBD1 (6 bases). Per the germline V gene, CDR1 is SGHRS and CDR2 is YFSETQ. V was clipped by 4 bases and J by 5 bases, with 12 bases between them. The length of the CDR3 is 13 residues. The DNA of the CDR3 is TGCGCCAGCAGCGAACCCGACAGGGAGACCCAGTACTTC. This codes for CASSEPDRETQYF.

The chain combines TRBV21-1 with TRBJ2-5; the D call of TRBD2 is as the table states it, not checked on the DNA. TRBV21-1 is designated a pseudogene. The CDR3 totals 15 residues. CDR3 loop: CASSKGELFPWTQYF. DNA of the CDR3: TGTGCCAGCAGCAAAGGAGAGCTGTTCCCTTGGACCCAGTACTTC.

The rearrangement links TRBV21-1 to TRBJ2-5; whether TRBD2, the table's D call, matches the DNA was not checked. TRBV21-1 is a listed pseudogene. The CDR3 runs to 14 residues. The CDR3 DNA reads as TGTGCCAGCAGCGGCCGGGGTAACCAAGAGACCCAGTACTTC. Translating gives CASSGRGNQETQYF.

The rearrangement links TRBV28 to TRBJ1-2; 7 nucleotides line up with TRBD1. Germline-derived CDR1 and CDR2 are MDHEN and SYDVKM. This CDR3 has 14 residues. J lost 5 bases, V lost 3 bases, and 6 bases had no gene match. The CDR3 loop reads CASSFGTAPYGYTF. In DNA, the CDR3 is TGTGCCAGCAGTTTTGGGACAGCGCCTTATGGCTACACCTTC.

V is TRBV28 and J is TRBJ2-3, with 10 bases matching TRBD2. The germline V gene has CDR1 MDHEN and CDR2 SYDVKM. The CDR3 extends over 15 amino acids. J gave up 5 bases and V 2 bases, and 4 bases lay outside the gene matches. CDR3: CASSLLAGAGDTQYF. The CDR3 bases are TGTGCCAGCAGTTTACTAGCGGGAGCTGGAGATACGCAGTATTTT.

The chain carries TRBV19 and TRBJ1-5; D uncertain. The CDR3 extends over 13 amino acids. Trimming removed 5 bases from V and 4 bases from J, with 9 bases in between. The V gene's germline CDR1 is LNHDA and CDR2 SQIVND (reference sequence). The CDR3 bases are TGTGCCAGTAGTTACACCCAAAATCAGCCCCAGCATTTT. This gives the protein CASSYTQNQPQHF.

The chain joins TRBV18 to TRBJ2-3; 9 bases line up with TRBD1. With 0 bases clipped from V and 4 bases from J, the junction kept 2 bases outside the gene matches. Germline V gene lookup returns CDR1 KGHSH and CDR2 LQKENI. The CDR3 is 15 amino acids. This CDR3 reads CASSPPTGGADTQYF. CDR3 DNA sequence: TGTGCCAGCTCACCACCGACAGGGGGGGCAGATACGCAGTATTTT.

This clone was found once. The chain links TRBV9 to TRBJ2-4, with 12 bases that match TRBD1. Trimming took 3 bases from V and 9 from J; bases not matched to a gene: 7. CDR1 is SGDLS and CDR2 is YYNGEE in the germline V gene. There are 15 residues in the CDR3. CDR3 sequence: CASSESGTGGLIQYF. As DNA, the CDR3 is TGTGCCAGCAGCGAATCCGGGACAGGGGGCCTCATTCAGTACTTC.

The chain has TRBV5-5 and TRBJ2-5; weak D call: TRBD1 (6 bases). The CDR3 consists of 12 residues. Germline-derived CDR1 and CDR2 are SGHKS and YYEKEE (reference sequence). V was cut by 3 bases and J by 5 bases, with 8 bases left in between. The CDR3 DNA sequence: TGTGCCAGCAGCTCGAGGGGGGAGACCCAGTACTTC. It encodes CASSSRGETQYF.

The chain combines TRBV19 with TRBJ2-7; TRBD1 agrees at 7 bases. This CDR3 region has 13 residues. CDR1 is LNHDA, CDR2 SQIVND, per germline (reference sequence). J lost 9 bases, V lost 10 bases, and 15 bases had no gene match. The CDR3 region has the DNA TGTGCCACCAGGGACAGTCCCTACGAGTGGCAGTACTTC. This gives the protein CATRDSPYEWQYF.

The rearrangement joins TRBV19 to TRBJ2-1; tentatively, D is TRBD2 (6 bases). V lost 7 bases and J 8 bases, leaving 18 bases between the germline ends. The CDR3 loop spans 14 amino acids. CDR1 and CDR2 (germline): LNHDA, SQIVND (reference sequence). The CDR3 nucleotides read TGTGCCAGTAAGGGAGCGGGCGGTTGGGATGAGCAGTTCTTC. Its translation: CASKGAGGWDEQFF.

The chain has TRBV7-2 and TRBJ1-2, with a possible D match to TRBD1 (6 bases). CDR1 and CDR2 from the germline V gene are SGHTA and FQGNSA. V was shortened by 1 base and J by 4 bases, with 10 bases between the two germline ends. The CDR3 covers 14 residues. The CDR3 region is CASSLDSRGYGYTF. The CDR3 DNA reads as TGTGCCAGCAGCTTAGATTCCAGGGGCTATGGCTACACCTTC.

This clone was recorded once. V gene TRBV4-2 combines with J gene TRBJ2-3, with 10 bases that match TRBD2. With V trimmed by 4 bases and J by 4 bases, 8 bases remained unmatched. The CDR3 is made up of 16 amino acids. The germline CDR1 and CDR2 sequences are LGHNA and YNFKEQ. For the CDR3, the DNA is TGTGCCAGCAGCCCCCGAGCGGGGGGGCCCTCAGATACGCAGTATTTT. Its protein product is CASSPRAGGPSDTQYF.

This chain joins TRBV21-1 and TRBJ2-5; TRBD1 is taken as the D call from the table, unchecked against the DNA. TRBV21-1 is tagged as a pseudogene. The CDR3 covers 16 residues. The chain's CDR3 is CASSKVWGQVQETQYF. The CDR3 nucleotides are TGTGCCAGCAGCAAAGTCTGGGGACAGGTACAAGAGACCCAGTACTTC.

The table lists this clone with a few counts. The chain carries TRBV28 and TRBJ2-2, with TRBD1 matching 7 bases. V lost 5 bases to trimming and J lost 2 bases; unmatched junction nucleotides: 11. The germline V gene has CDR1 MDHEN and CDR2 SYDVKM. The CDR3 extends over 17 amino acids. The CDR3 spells CASSPRGGELNTGELFF. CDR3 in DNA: TGTGCCAGCAGTCCCCGAGGGGGCGAGTTAAACACCGGGGAGCTGTTTTTT.

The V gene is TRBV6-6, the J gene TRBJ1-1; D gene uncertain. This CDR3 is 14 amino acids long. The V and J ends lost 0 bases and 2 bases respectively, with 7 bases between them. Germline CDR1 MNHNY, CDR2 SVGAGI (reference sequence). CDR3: CASSYSIYNTEAFF. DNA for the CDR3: TGTGCCAGCAGTTACTCGATCTACAACACTGAAGCTTTCTTT.

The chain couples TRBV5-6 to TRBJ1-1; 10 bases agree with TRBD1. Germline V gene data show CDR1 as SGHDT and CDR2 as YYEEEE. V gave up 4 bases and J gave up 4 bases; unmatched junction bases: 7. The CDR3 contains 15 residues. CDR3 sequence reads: CASSTMTGGGTEAFF. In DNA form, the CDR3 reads TGTGCCAGCAGCACGATGACAGGGGGCGGCACTGAAGCTTTCTTT.